These T cell receptor beta chains were read from a single sample in a study of blood T cell repertoires in COVID-19. Some clones are missing from TCRdb's copy, which holds only in-frame ones; the method was immunoSEQ multiplex PCR. The sample contains 200,000 to 250,000 clones, 80% to 90% of which appear only once. Sequencing input: PBMCs or T cells enriched from blood (not recorded which). The receptor set was obtained from a woman in her 30s who had been exposed to COVID-19. Both conserved end residues are part of each CDR3. D genes are given only for firm matches. The size field is filled for only some rows; it gives once, few, many or a size class.

>NA|TRBV7-2|TRBJ1-2|NA
CASSLARAGGYGYTF
TGTGCCAGCAGCTTAGCACGGGCGGGGGGATACGGCTACACCTTC
>TRBD1|TRBV7-9|TRBJ2-1|NA
CASSKRQGDSSYNEQFF
TGTGCCAGCAGCAAAAGACAGGGAGATAGCTCCTACAATGAGCAGTTCTTC
>TRBD1|TRBV4-1|TRBJ2-7|NA
CASSQTQGVAYEQYF
TGCGCCAGCAGCCAAACACAGGGGGTTGCCTACGAGCAGTACTTC
>NA|TRBV18|TRBJ2-7|few
CASSIRAGEYEQYF
TGTGCCAGCTCCATCCGCGCAGGGGAATACGAGCAGTACTTC
>TRBD1|TRBV28|TRBJ2-7|NA
CASSFNVGDRSYEQYF
TGTGCCAGCAGTTTTAATGTTGGGGACAGGAGCTACGAGCAGTACTTC
>NA|TRBV10-1|TRBJ2-7|NA
CASSEETIYEQYF
TGCGCCAGCAGTGAAGAGACTATCTACGAGCAGTACTTC
>TRBD2|TRBV5-4|TRBJ2-7|NA
CASSFSGTRDEQYF
TGTGCCAGCAGCTTCTCCGGGACTAGGGACGAGCAGTACTTC
>TRBD1|TRBV11-2|TRBJ2-2|NA
CASSPFLTGEAGELFF
TGTGCCAGCAGCCCTTTCTTGACAGGGGAGGCCGGGGAGCTGTTTTTT
>NA|TRBV19|TRBJ1-1|NA
CASSIRVGADTEAFF
TGTGCCAGTAGTATAAGGGTTGGGGCGGACACTGAAGCTTTCTTT
>TRBD2|TRBV27|TRBJ2-1|NA
CASSFGGSRYNEQFF
TGTGCCAGCAGTTTTGGCGGGAGTAGATACAATGAGCAGTTCTTC
>TRBD1|TRBV7-8|TRBJ1-1|NA
CASSSGTGVGLNTEAFF
TGTGCCAGCAGCTCCGGGACAGGGGTAGGATTGAACACTGAAGCTTTCTTT
>TRBD1|TRBV19|TRBJ1-2|NA
CASSIVGQGSHSYGYTF
TGTGCCAGTAGTATAGTGGGACAGGGGTCCCACTCCTATGGCTACACCTTC
>NA|TRBV27|TRBJ2-7|NA
CASSHGGAGFEQYF
TGTGCCAGCAGCCACGGCGGGGCGGGATTCGAGCAGTACTTC
>TRBD2|TRBV5-1|TRBJ2-1|NA
CASSWTGTSDEQFF
TGCGCCAGCAGCTGGACCGGGACTAGCGATGAGCAGTTCTTC
>NA|TRBV25-1|TRBJ1-1|NA
CASSGLRWPATEAFF
TGTGCCAGCAGTGGACTTCGATGGCCGGCCACTGAAGCTTTCTTT
>TRBD1|TRBV5-1|TRBJ2-3|NA
CASRPSAGGPDTQYF
TGCGCCAGCAGGCCCTCGGCAGGGGGCCCAGATACGCAGTATTTT
>NA|TRBV7-9|TRBJ2-1|NA
CASSLGTGNEQFF
TGTGCCAGCAGCTTAGGTACTGGCAATGAGCAGTTCTTC
>TRBD2|TRBV27|TRBJ2-7|NA
CASSFLGLADEQYF
TGTGCCAGCAGTTTTCTAGGACTAGCGGACGAGCAGTACTTC
>TRBD1|TRBV27|TRBJ1-2|NA
CASSLTGFDGYTF
TGTGCCAGCAGTCTGACAGGGTTCGATGGCTACACCTTC
>TRBD1|TRBV6-4|TRBJ2-3|NA
CASSAQGASTDTQYF
TGTGCCAGCAGTGCACAGGGGGCCAGTACAGATACGCAGTATTTT
>NA|TRBV11-2|TRBJ1-1|NA
CASSSWGVEAFF
TGTGCCAGCAGCTCATGGGGAGTTGAAGCTTTCTTT
>TRBD1|TRBV29-1|TRBJ2-1|NA
CSVGSFQGVGFNEQFF
TGCAGCGTAGGCAGCTTCCAGGGGGTGGGGTTTAATGAGCAGTTCTTC
>NA|TRBV4-1|TRBJ1-2|NA
CASSQVGAGGYTF
TGCGCCAGCAGCCAAGTAGGGGCGGGGGGCTACACCTTC
>TRBD1|TRBV6-1|TRBJ1-1|NA
CASSEGTGGGTEAFF
TGTGCCAGCAGTGAAGGGACAGGGGGGGGGACTGAAGCTTTCTTT
>TRBD2|TRBV5-8|TRBJ2-7|NA
CASSPGTSGTSSYEQYF
TGTGCCAGCAGCCCCGGGACTAGCGGGACGAGCTCCTACGAGCAGTACTTC
>NA|TRBV19|TRBJ1-5|NA
CASSSQAVGQPQHF
TGTGCCAGTAGTTCACAGGCGGTGGGTCAGCCCCAGCATTTT
>TRBD2|TRBV5-4|TRBJ2-2|few
CASSPPGSGVTGELFF
TGTGCCAGCAGCCCCCCAGGTAGCGGGGTCACCGGGGAGCTGTTTTTT
>TRBD2|TRBV18|TRBJ2-7|NA
CASSPMTSGSLIGYEQYF
TGTGCCAGCTCACCAATGACTAGCGGGAGTTTAATCGGTTACGAGCAGTACTTC